This entry concerns a single T cell receptor (beta chain). This clonotype came up a few times. Its antigen is unknown. No qualities accompany the bases; no much larger clone lies one base away. This sample is part of a study of spatial heterogeneity in lung cancer (dated by TCRdb to the late 2010s). Context from the whole study: More beta-chain than alpha-chain transcripts were consistently detected, likely reflecting higher beta-chain transcript abundance. In the raw uncorrected reads, each unique combination of TCR and UMI appeared on average more than ten times. In non-small cell lung cancer, the study made a quantitative comparison of TCR alpha and beta repertoires among multiple tumor regions, matched nontumor lung and blood. The study linked features of the TCR repertoire to counts of nonsynonymous mutations, which were determined by whole-exome sequencing of tumor tissue. Both alpha and beta chains were TCR-sequenced in samples taken at surgery, namely 220 tumor regions, approximately 66 matched nontumor lung samples and about 52 PBMC samples.

The time point tag for this specimen amounts to: sample taken at primary tumor resection. For TCR sequencing, whole RNA was extracted from tumor and nontumor lung tissue, or from cryopreserved PBMC samples, and no cell sorting was done. Samples were obtained from approximately 72 patients with early-stage, untreated non-small cell lung cancer from the lung TRACERx cohort. Patients were selected for TCR sequencing only if sufficient RNA was available from at least two tumor regions. The method was 5' RACE. This sample was sequenced with a NextSeq 500. To allow correction of PCR and sequencing errors, the TCR library protocol tagged every TCR cDNA molecule with a unique molecular identifier. The authors' analysis ran thus. TCR identification, UMI-based error correction and CDR3 extraction were performed with Decombinator tools. TCRs above a frequency of 2 per 1,000, corresponding to the top 1% of the tumor frequency distribution, were defined as expanded. Each repertoire was subsampled 100 times to 5,000 TCRs, after which Renyi diversity was computed with the R vegan package. CDR3 similarity networks were constructed using string-kernel similarity of amino acid triplets, with links drawn between CDR3s whose pairwise similarity was above 0.82. TCRdb trimmed the raw reads at Q25, called clones with MiXCR and kept productive beta chains. Every entry covers one CDR3 protein and lists the most common genes and DNA from its rows. TCRdb's processing, not the authors' own work, is the source of the V and J calls. The sample contains tens of thousands of distinct CDR3 sequences, about 12% of them found a single time. The top ten clonotypes cover roughly 41% of the sample.

The study at large found these results: Ubiquitous expanded tumor TCRs showed up in blood more often at tumor resection than at routine follow-up. Confirming at a functional level the hypothesis that regional TCRs recognize regional mutations was considered to require additional single-cell paired TCR alpha and beta sequencing.

The CDR3 spans 10 residues, from the cysteine through the phenylalanine. Only the CDR3 portion is preserved as DNA: 30 bases, with reading frame beginning at the first base. CDR1 and CDR2 are read off the germline V gene as SQVTM and ANQGSEA. V sheds 6 bases and J sheds 7 bases, leaving 9 bases between their ends. Sequenced here: PBMCs, sampled at surgery. This chain is built from TRBV29-1 and TRBJ1-1; the D gene identity is not certain. This TCR came from a male donor with early-stage non-small cell lung cancer. The nucleotide sequence reads as follows: TGCAGCGTGGAGCGGTTTGAAGCTTTCTTT. It is translated as CSVERFEAFF.